Listed here is a single T cell receptor beta chain. This sample was taken from a study of T cell responses to AZD1222 COVID-19 vaccine. Study-level information: Analyses pooled second doses at about 4 or about 12 weeks.

Clones were sequenced by immunoSEQ multiplex PCR, and TCRdb holds only the in-frame ones, with some missing. The sample consists of fewer than 120,000 clones, about nine tenths of them appearing once. The V gene's germline CDR1 is SGHRS and CDR2 YFSETQ. The CDR3 totals 14 residues. Trimming cost V 0 bases and J 5 bases, with 10 bases left between them. The source was peripheral blood, collected on day 0 of AZD1222 vaccination. This TCR came from an adult in good health. The chain carries TRBV5-1 and TRBJ2-3; TRBD1 is a possible D gene (5 bases). CDR3 residues: CASSLVQGQDTQYF. In nucleotides, the CDR3 is TGCGCCAGCAGCTTGGTTCAGGGCCAAGATACGCAGTATTTT.